The next 21 T cell receptor beta chains were all read from a single sample in a study of identical twins. TCRdb called the 5' RACE reads again in MiXCR, with one record for every CDR3 protein. The data hold 350,000 to 500,000 distinct CDR3 sequences, with less than 20% observed a single time. Sequenced sample: naive T cells sorted from blood. All receptors come from a man between 45 and 60 years old in good health.

Many counts were recorded for this clonotype. CDR3 DNA: TGCAGTGCGCAGGGGACTAGCGAAGAGACCCAGTACTTC. It translates to CSAQGTSEETQYF. The chain has TRBV20-1 and TRBJ2-5; 10 bases align to TRBD2. This CDR3 is 13 amino acids long. Germline V gene sequence: CDR1 DFQATT, CDR2 SNEGSKA (reference sequence). After removal of 6 bases from V and 3 bases from J, the junction contained 4 bases not matched to a gene.

This clonotype was observed a handful of times. V gene TRBV24-1 combines with J gene TRBJ2-3, with 8 bases identical to TRBD1. Germline values: CDR1 KGHDR, CDR2 SFDVKD. The CDR3 contains 15 residues. The V segment lost 6 bases and the J segment 2 bases; nucleotides outside the gene matches: 6. This CDR3 reads CATSKGTGNTDTQYF. The CDR3 DNA reads as TGTGCCACCAGTAAGGGGACAGGAAACACAGATACGCAGTATTTT.

The CDR3: CASSGRGNSYEQYF. CDR3 nucleotide sequence: TGTGCCAGCAGTGGCAGGGGGAACTCCTACGAGCAGTACTTC. The chain joins TRBV2 to TRBJ2-7; 7 bases fit TRBD1. There are 14 residues in the CDR3. The germline V gene encodes CDR1 SNHLY and CDR2 FYNNEI. Losses at the gene ends were 4 bases for V and 0 bases for J; bases not matched to a gene: 3.

V is TRBV7-8 and J is TRBJ2-1; D ambiguous. From germline, CDR1 is SGHVS and CDR2 FQNEAQ. The germline V and J ends were trimmed by 1 base and 10 bases, with 17 bases remaining between them. There are 15 residues in the CDR3. The CDR3 sequence: CASSLGRLGDEEQFF. The CDR3 DNA reads as TGTGCCAGCAGCTTAGGGCGTTTGGGCGATGAGGAGCAGTTCTTC.

In this sample, this clonotype turned up many times. The chain carries TRBV28 and TRBJ1-6, with 10 bases lining up with TRBD1. The junction had 9 bases not matched to a gene; V was cut back by 6 bases and J by 10 bases. This CDR3 has 15 amino acids. Germline assignment: CDR1 MDHEN and CDR2 SYDVKM. The CDR3 DNA follows: TGTGCCAGCAGCCTCGTGGGACAGGGGTCATCACCCCTCCACTTT. It is translated as CASSLVGQGSSPLHF.

This clonotype was seen many times. The rearrangement links TRBV5-1 to TRBJ2-7, with 9 bases aligning to TRBD2. Germline V lookup: CDR1 SGHRS, CDR2 YFSETQ. With 4 bases clipped from V and 0 bases from J, the junction kept 5 bases outside the gene matches. The CDR3 is 15 amino acids. The CDR3 sequence is CASSITSGRSYEQYF. The CDR3 nucleotides are TGCGCCAGCAGCATAACTAGCGGGCGCTCCTACGAGCAGTACTTC. Drawing the rest from reference TRBV5-1 and TRBJ2-7, the complete variable domain is KAGVTQTPRYLIKTRGQQVTLSCSPISGHRSVSWYQQTPGQGLQFLFEYFSETQRNKGNFPGRFSGRQFSNSRSEMNVSTLELGDSALYLCASSITSGRSYEQYFGPGTRLTVT.

The chain couples TRBV4-1 to TRBJ2-7, with D perhaps matching TRBD2 (5 bases). V was shortened by 3 bases and J by 0 bases, with 18 bases between the two germline ends. Germline V gene sequence: CDR1 MGHRA, CDR2 YSYEKL. The CDR3 sequence is 17 residues long. CDR3 amino acids: CASSQREGFQSSYEQYF. CDR3 DNA: TGCGCCAGCAGCCAGAGAGAGGGATTCCAGAGCTCCTACGAGCAGTACTTC.

This clonotype was counted only a few times. V is TRBV27 and J is TRBJ2-7; tentatively, D is TRBD2 (6 bases). The germline V and J ends were trimmed by 3 bases and 7 bases, with 16 bases remaining between them. The germline CDR1 and CDR2 sequences are MNHEY and SMNVEV (reference sequence). This CDR3 spans 14 amino acids. The CDR3 DNA follows: TGTGCCAGCAGTTTGCGGGGAACCTTGGGGGAGCAGTACTTC. It translates to CASSLRGTLGEQYF.

This clonotype was seen a handful of times. V and J are TRBV5-1 and TRBJ1-3; no reliable D call. The germline V and J ends were trimmed by 3 bases and 2 bases, with 12 bases remaining between them. There are 15 residues in the CDR3. Looked up from germline, CDR1 is SGHRS and CDR2 is YFSETQ. The DNA of the CDR3 is TGCGCCAGCAGCTACGACATTGGAACTGGAAACACCATATATTTT. The encoded protein is CASSYDIGTGNTIYF.

There are many counts of this clonotype. The V and J genes are TRBV28 and TRBJ1-1, with TRBD1 matching 7 bases. This CDR3 comprises 16 residues. Germline V gene data show CDR1 as MDHEN and CDR2 as SYDVKM. V gave up 5 bases and J gave up 1 base; unmatched junction bases: 10. This CDR3 is CASSLPRTGGNTEAFF. DNA for the CDR3: TGTGCCAGCAGTCTGCCTCGGACAGGAGGGAACACTGAAGCTTTCTTT.

This clonotype occurred many times. The rearrangement joins TRBV5-1 to TRBJ2-1; 9 bases match TRBD1. CDR1 is SGHRS, CDR2 YFSETQ, per germline. This CDR3 spans 16 amino acids. The junction had 11 bases not matched to a gene; V was cut back by 4 bases and J by 6 bases. This chain's CDR3 is CASSIDPGTGTNEQFF. The DNA for the CDR3 is TGCGCCAGCAGCATAGATCCCGGGACAGGGACCAATGAGCAGTTCTTC.

This clonotype was seen more than once but under ten times. The V and J genes are TRBV20-1 and TRBJ2-7, with D hard to call. From germline, CDR1 is DFQATT and CDR2 SNEGSKA (reference sequence). The V end was cut by 1 base, the J end by 5 bases, with 6 bases between. This CDR3 spans 11 amino acids. The CDR3 reads CSARAFNEQYF. CDR3 coding DNA: TGCAGTGCTAGAGCCTTCAACGAGCAGTACTTC.

This clonotype has more than one count but fewer than ten. The rearrangement joins TRBV12-3 or TRBV12-4 to TRBJ2-3; TRBD2 matches 16 bases. V trimming: 2 bases; J trimming: 2 bases; junction bases outside the gene matches: 7. The CDR3 is 19 amino acids. CDR3 in amino acids: CASSLRGLAGGPPTDTQYF. CDR3 sequence (DNA): TGTGCCAGCAGTTTACGGGGACTAGCGGGAGGGCCCCCCACAGATACGCAGTATTTT.

This clonotype was recorded a few times. The chain has TRBV7-2 and TRBJ1-2; D is undetermined. Per the germline V gene, CDR1 is SGHTA and CDR2 is FQGNSA. The V gene lost 0 bases and the J gene lost 8 bases, with 16 bases spanning the gap. The CDR3 is 15 amino acids. CDR3 in amino acids: CASSLARVLGEGYTF. The CDR3 DNA reads as TGTGCCAGCAGCTTAGCGCGTGTTCTTGGGGAGGGCTACACCTTC.

This clonotype occurred many times. The rearrangement uses TRBV10-3 and TRBJ2-1; unclear D gene. Trimming stripped 1 base from V and 7 bases from J, with 11 bases between. Germline CDR1 ENHRY, CDR2 SYGVKD. The CDR3 contains 14 residues. The CDR3 reads CAISELYQKNEQFF. The CDR3 nucleotides are TGTGCCATCAGTGAGTTATATCAGAAGAATGAGCAGTTCTTC.

This clonotype was counted many times. The chain joins TRBV4-3 to TRBJ2-3; TRBD2 might be the D (6 bases). The CDR3 extends over 15 amino acids. Germline CDR1 is LGHNA and CDR2 is YSLEER. V was pared by 0 bases and J by 6 bases, with 13 bases between. CDR3 protein: CASSQETSPVDTQYF. As DNA, the CDR3 is TGCGCCAGCAGCCAAGAGACTAGTCCGGTGGATACGCAGTATTTT.

This clonotype turned up a few times. The rearrangement uses TRBV29-1 and TRBJ2-7; weak D call: TRBD2 (7 bases). Germline CDR1 reads SQVTM; CDR2 reads ANQGSEA. The CDR3 is 13 amino acids. V lost 8 bases, J lost 0 bases, and 14 bases lay in between. DNA for the CDR3: TGCAGCACGAAAGGGGGGGACTCCTACGAGCAGTACTTC. Translated, it gives CSTKGGDSYEQYF.

The rearrangement joins TRBV28 to TRBJ2-5; no definite D call. The CDR3 length is 14 residues. Looked up from germline, CDR1 is MDHEN and CDR2 is SYDVKM. The V and J ends lost 2 bases and 2 bases respectively, with 9 bases between them. DNA of the CDR3: TGTGCCAGCAGTTTAGGCAGCCTTCAAGAGACCCAGTACTTC. Residues: CASSLGSLQETQYF.

V is TRBV7-8 and J is TRBJ2-5, with TRBD1 as a possible D gene (7 bases). Trimming shortened V by 5 bases and J by 3 bases, and 22 bases separated the two germline ends. CDR1 and CDR2 from the germline V gene are SGHVS and FQNEAQ. The CDR3 runs to 17 residues. CDR3 region: CASSRSRFAGQKETQYF. The DNA for the CDR3 is TGTGCCAGCAGCCGTAGTCGCTTCGCGGGACAGAAAGAGACCCAGTACTTC.

V usage is TRBV6-5 and J usage is TRBJ2-3, with D possibly TRBD1 on 5 matching bases. V lost 1 base to trimming and J lost 5 bases, with 25 bases between them. This CDR3 contains 19 residues. In germline, CDR1 is MNHEY, CDR2 SVGAGI. CDR3 loop: CASSYYSGSLGAYVDTQYF. The CDR3 nucleotides are TGTGCCAGCAGTTACTATTCTGGTAGTTTAGGGGCGTATGTAGATACGCAGTATTTT.

Ten or more counts support this clonotype. In nucleotides, the CDR3 is TGCGCCAGCAGCTTGATGCAGACTGCGAACACTGAAGCTTTCTTT. It encodes CASSLMQTANTEAFF. V and J are TRBV5-1 and TRBJ1-1; D gene uncertain. The CDR3 sequence is 15 residues long. CDR1 and CDR2 (germline): SGHRS, YFSETQ. V shed 1 base and J shed 1 base, with 11 bases lying between them.